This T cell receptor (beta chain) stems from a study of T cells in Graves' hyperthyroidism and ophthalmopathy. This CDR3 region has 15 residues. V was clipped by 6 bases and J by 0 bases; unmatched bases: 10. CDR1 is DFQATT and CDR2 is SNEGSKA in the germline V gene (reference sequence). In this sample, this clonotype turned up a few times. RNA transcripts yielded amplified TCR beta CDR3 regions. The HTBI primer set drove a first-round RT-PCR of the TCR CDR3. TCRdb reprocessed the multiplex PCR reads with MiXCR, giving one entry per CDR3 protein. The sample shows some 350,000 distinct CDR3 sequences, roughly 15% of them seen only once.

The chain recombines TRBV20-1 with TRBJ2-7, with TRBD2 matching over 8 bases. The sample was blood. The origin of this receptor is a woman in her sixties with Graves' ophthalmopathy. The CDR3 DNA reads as TGCAGTGCACGGCCTGAGACTAGCGACTCCTACGAGCAGTACTTC. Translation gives CSARPETSDSYEQYF.